This T cell receptor beta chain was sequenced for a study of blood T cell repertoires in COVID-19. Sequenced by immunoSEQ multiplex PCR; TCRdb stores in-frame clones only, minus some. The sample carries 150,000 or so clones, roughly 90% recorded once. This clone was observed a single time. Recruits, aged about 18 to 95 years, lived in some 25 US areas. Which cohort a participant joined came from the clinical history participants gave. Looked up from germline, CDR1 is SGHAT and CDR2 is FQDESV (reference sequence). V was pared by 3 bases and J by 2 bases, with 12 bases between. CDR3 length equals 15 residues.

Sequencing was performed on PBMCs or T cells enriched from blood (not recorded which). The sequence was obtained from a woman in her 30s with acute COVID-19. The chain carries TRBV11-1 and TRBJ2-3; no definite D call. The CDR3 region has the DNA TGTGCCAGCAGCTTTAGCCCAGCGTCCACAGATACGCAGTATTTT. Its translation: CASSFSPASTDTQYF. The variable domain in full, with the rest retrieved from reference TRBV11-1 and TRBJ2-3, is EAEVAQSPRYKITEKSQAVAFWCDPISGHATLYWYRQILGQGPELLVQFQDESVVDDSQLPKDRFSAERLKGVDSTLKIQPAELGDSAMYLCASSFSPASTDTQYFGPGTRLTVL.